This TCR beta chain was sequenced during a study of STAT5B mutations in CD4+ large granular lymphocyte leukemia. This clone was counted between two and nine times. The CDR3 loop spans 15 amino acids. Germline assignment: CDR1 SGHKS and CDR2 YYEKEE (reference sequence). V lost 0 bases, J lost 0 bases, and 7 bases lay in between. Assay used: immunoSEQ multiplex PCR; TCRdb lists only in-frame clones, some missing. In the table there are about 34,000 clones, around 88% of which are singletons. V usage is TRBV5-5 and J usage is TRBJ1-3; no reliable D call. The sequence was collected from a human donor in good health. Material: CD4+ T cells from blood buffy coats. As DNA, the CDR3 is TGTGCCAGCAGCTTGGCCAGAAGCTCTGGAAACACCATATATTTT. Protein: CASSLARSSGNTIYF.